The present T cell receptor beta chain was sequenced within a study of human T cells and chemical hapten exposure listed by TCRdb under 2021. With respect to the entire study: For sensitization, 2% DPC in acetone was applied to a 2 cm by 2 cm area of upper inner arm skin. Throughout the roughly 25-week study period, patients were also given weekly therapeutic DPC doses on the scalp. Patch testing was done on the upper back using Finn chambers containing 0.01% DPC, and results were scored after 6 days according to International Contact Dermatitis Research Group standards. Alopecia areata with under or over 50% scalp involvement, alopecia totalis and alopecia universalis were represented in the patient cohort, which was mostly female. Libraries were pooled for sequencing, and per-sample TCR yields varied mainly because of small differences in library volumes within the pool. Peripheral blood TCR repertoire changes were tracked in vivo in alopecia patients during primary and secondary sensitization to the hapten diphenylcyclopropenone (DPC). Blood samples were taken from patients before sensitization (week 0) and at 2, 6 and about 24 weeks after DPC sensitization. For TCR sequencing, blood came from twenty-nine alopecia patients at anywhere from one to four time points (pre-sensitization, 2, 6 and 24 weeks).

The time point label, as the study defines it: patch test 1, 2 weeks after DPC sensitization. Read against the paper, the sample's treatment or condition label means: therapeutic diphenylcyclopropenone sensitization with weekly scalp DPC. At every patch-test visit, the blood draw took place before the patch test was put on. Patients were considered eligible if aged 18 to 70, diagnosed with alopecia and deemed suitable for DPC therapy, and patients were excluded if pregnant. Unfractionated whole blood was collected in Tempus Blood RNA tubes, and total RNA was extracted from that blood. CDR1 and CDR2 are read off the germline V gene as SNHLY and FYNNEI. The CDR3 sequence holds 14 residues, the cysteine and phenylalanine included. The entry retains the CDR3 DNA only, 42 bases that are in frame from base 1. Trimming accounts for 8 bases at V and 9 bases at J, while the number of junction bases matched to no gene is 11.

Worth noting for this clonotype: It has no known antigen specificity. No clone much larger than this one lies a single base away; base qualities are absent.

Libraries were prepared through RACE. For sequencing, a NextSeq 500 was employed. During library preparation, unique molecular identifiers were attached to individual cDNA molecules so that TCRs could be counted in a quantitative, reproducible way. Each blood RNA sample was used to sequence both TCR alpha and TCR beta chains. Concerning the study's data processing: Samples had a median of roughly 87,000 TCRs, with a range from roughly 23,224 to 750,000. V, J and CDR3 annotation of the TCR reads was performed with the Decombinator software suite. For the PS versus PT1 abundance plots, all samples were subsampled to the same number of TCRs (28,000). Expanded TCRs were defined as absent before sensitization and observed at least eight times at the 2-week time point. TCRdb reprocessing: public reads trimmed at Q25 with fastp, clones called with MiXCR, in-frame beta chains kept. Merged by CDR3 protein, the rows form single entries marked with the most common genes and DNA. The V and J calls come from TCRdb's annotation, not from the publication. Recorded for this sample are approximately 80,000 distinct CDR3 sequences; 7.5% to 9% of them occurred a single time. 1.5% to 1.9% of the sample is in the top ten clones.

Paper-wide results and their limitations: No change with DPC sensitization was found in the number of TCRs above 1 in 1000 frequency, and no evidence of global repertoire structure alterations was found. Compared with pre-sensitization or healthy control sets, expanded TCRs formed significantly more large CDR3 similarity clusters, which is consistent with antigen-driven responses. After repeated subsampling, the strength of the expansion versus patch-test correlation and the threshold at which it became significant changed. Alopecia, a presumed autoimmune disease, was present in all patients, so the immune response of the patients might differ from that of healthy individuals. The number of PT1 expanded TCRs positively correlated with patch test score, significant at thresholds 8, 16 and 32 but not 4.

This sequence originates from a woman aged 25 to 39 with alopecia areata. Some clones in this sample may be carry-over from other donors' samples. Sequenced here: whole blood, sampled in connection with sensitization to the hapten diphenylcyclopropenone (DPC). This chain is built from TRBV2 and TRBJ1-3; 9 middle bases align to TRBD1. The DNA is as follows: TGTGCCAGCGGCCGGGACAGGGCTAGTCCCACCATATATTTT. The resulting protein is CASGRDRASPTIYF.